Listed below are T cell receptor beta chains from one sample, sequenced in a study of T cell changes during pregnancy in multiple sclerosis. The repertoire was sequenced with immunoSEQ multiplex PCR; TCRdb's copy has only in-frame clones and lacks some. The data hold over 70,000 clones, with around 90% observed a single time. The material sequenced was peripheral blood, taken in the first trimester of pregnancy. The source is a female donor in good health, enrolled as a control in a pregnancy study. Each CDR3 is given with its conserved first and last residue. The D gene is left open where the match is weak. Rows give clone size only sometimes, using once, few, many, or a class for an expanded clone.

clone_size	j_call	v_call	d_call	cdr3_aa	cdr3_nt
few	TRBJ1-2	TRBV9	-	CASSATGRYGYTF	TGTGCCAGCAGCGCGACAGGACGCTATGGCTACACCTTC
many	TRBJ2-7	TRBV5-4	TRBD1	CASSFQMTGAAYEQYF	TGTGCCAGCAGCTTCCAAATGACAGGGGCCGCCTACGAGCAGTACTTC
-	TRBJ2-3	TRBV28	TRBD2	CASSFSVSGDQGDTQYF	TGTGCCAGCAGTTTCTCGGTCAGCGGGGACCAGGGAGATACGCAGTATTTT
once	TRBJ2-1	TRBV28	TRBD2	CASSLPGGPVHEQFF	TGTGCCAGCAGTTTACCGGGAGGGCCGGTCCATGAGCAGTTCTTC
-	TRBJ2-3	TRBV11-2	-	CASSFDSSTDTQYF	TGTGCCAGCAGCTTTGACAGTAGCACAGATACGCAGTATTTT
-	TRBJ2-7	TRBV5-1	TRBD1	CASSLGGQGSSYEQYF	TGCGCCAGCAGCTTGGGGGGACAGGGGAGCTCCTACGAGCAGTACTTC
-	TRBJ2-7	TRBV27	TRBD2	CAGGVNPYEQYF	TGTGCCGGGGGGGTAAATCCCTACGAGCAGTACTTC
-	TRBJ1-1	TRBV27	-	CASSLIPHTEAFF	TGTGCCAGCAGTCTAATTCCCCACACTGAAGCTTTCTTT
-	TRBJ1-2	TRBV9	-	CASSPQSRLGFNYGYTF	TGTGCCAGCAGTCCCCAATCTAGACTCGGGTTTAACTATGGCTACACCTTC
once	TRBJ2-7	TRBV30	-	CAWGNGQGNYEQYF	TGTGCCTGGGGGAACGGGCAGGGAAACTACGAGCAGTACTTC
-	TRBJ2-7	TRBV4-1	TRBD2	CASSPTSAYEQYF	TGCGCCAGCAGTCCGACTAGCGCCTACGAGCAGTACTTC
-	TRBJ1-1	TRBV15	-	CATSRGGMSTEAFF	TGTGCCACCAGCAGAGGAGGGATGAGCACTGAAGCTTTCTTT
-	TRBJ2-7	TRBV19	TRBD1	CASSTGTGGYEQYF	TGTGCCAGTAGTACCGGGACAGGGGGCTACGAGCAGTACTTC